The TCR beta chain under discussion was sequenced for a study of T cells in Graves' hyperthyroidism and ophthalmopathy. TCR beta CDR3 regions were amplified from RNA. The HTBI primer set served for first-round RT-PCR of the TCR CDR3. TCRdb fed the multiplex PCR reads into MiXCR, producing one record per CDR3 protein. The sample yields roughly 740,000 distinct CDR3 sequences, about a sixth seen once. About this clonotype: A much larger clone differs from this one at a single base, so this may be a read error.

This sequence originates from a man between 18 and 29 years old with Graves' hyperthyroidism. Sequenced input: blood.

The chain's CDR3 is CASPPLGQGPEAFF. The CDR3 DNA follows: TGTGCCAGCCCACCCTTGGGACAGGGACCTGAAGCTTTCTTT. The chain links TRBV18 to TRBJ1-1; the match to TRBD1 covers 9 bases. The CDR3 spans 14 residues. Germline loops: CDR1 KGHSH, CDR2 LQKENI.